The source of this TCR beta chain is a study of cytomegalovirus exposure and HLA in healthy donors. This clone was recorded a few times. The antigen is undetermined. Trimming took off 3 bases at V and 5 bases at J, with 17 bases between the two ends. Germline CDR1 is LNHDA and CDR2 is SQIVND (reference sequence). CDR3 length: 16 amino acids. Unrecorded immune exposure was likely among donors, who were nominally healthy when sampled. Study conclusions and caveats: As was reported, the HLA-A and HLA-B alleles of most subjects were accurately predicted from TCR beta sequences. Rare sequences made up most TCRs, while some public TCRs were found in many donors. A previous analysis found most TCR beta V segments productive roughly 87% or roughly 30% of the time.

The PCR contained 60 Vbeta and 13 Jbeta primers. The protocol was immunoSEQ multiplex PCR, while the TCRdb copy is restricted to in-frame clones and leaves out a portion. The repertoire holds around 110,000 clones, with roughly 79% as singletons. Sequencing was performed on PBMCs. This receptor was identified in a woman aged 25 to 39 in good health and CMV-seronegative. The V call is TRBV19, the J call TRBJ1-5; D unclear. The CDR3 nucleotides read TGTGCCAGTAGTATTTTAGGGCAGGCGGGTCATCAGCCCCAGCATTTT. As protein: CASSILGQAGHQPQHF.